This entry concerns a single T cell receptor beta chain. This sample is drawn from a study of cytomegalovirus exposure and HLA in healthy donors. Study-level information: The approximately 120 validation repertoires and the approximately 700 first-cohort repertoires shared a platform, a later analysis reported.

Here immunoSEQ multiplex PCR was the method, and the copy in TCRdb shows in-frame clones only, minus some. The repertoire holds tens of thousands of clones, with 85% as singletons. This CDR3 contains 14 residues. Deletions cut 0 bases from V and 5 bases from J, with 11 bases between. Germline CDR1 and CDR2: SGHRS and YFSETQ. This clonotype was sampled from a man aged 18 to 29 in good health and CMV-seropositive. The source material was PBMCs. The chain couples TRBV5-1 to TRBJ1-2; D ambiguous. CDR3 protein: CASSLAGREYGYTF. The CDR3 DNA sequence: TGCGCCAGCAGCTTGGCCGGGAGAGAATATGGCTACACCTTC.